The TCR beta chain under discussion was sequenced for a study of cytomegalovirus exposure and HLA in healthy donors. Sequencing was performed with immunoSEQ multiplex PCR; in TCRdb, only in-frame clones are kept and a portion is missing. The data contain 100,000 to 150,000 clones, about nine tenths of them singletons. V shed 4 bases and J 8 bases; nucleotides not matched to a gene: 12. The CDR3 has 16 amino acids. CDR1 is MNHNY and CDR2 is SVGAGI in the germline V gene (reference sequence). This clone appeared a single time. This TCR came from a man aged 25 to 45 in good health and CMV-seronegative. V is TRBV6-6 and J is TRBJ1-4; TRBD1 matches 8 bases. Sequenced material: PBMCs. The CDR3 protein is CASSSIGQGKSEKLFF. CDR3 bases: TGTGCCAGCAGTTCCATCGGACAGGGTAAATCCGAAAAACTGTTTTTT.